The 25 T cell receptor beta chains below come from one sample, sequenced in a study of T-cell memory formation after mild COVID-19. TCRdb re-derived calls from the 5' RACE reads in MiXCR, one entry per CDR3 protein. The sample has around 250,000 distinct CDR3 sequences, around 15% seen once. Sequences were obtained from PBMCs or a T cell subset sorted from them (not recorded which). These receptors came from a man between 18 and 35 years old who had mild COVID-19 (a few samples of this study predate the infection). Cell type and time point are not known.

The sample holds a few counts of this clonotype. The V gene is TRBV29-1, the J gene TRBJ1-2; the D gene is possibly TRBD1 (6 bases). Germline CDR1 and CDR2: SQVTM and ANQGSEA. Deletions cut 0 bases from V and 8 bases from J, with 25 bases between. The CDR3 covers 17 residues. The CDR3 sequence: CSVEDRRQIAGAEGYTF. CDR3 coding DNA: TGCAGCGTTGAAGATCGGAGACAGATCGCGGGGGCGGAGGGCTACACCTTC.

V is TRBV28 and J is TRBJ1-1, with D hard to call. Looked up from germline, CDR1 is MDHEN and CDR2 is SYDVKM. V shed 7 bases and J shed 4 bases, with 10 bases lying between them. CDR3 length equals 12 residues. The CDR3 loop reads CASIRTGTEAFF. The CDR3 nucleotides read TGTGCCAGCATCCGGACGGGCACTGAAGCTTTCTTT.

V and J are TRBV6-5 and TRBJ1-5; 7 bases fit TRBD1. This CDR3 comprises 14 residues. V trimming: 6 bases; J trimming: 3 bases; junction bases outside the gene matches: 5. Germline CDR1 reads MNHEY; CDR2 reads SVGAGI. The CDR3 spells CASRNGQVNQPQHF. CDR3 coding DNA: TGTGCCAGCAGAAACGGACAGGTCAATCAGCCCCAGCATTTT.

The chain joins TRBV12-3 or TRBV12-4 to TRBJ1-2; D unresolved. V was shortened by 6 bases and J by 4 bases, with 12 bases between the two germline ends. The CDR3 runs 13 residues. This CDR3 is CASSVSALYGYTF. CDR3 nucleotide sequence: TGTGCCAGCAGCGTGTCGGCCCTCTATGGCTACACCTTC.

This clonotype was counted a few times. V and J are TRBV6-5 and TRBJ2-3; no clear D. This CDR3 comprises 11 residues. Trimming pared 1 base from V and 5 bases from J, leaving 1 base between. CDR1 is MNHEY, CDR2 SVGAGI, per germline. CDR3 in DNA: TGTGCCAGCAGTTACTTAGATACGCAGTATTTT. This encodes CASSYLDTQYF.

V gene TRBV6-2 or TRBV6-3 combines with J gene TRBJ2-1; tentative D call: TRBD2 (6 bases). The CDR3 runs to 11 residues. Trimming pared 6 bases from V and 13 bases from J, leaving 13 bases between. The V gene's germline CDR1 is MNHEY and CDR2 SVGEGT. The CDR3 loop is CASSPGLLQFF. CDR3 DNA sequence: TGTGCCAGCAGCCCGGGACTCCTTCAGTTCTTC.

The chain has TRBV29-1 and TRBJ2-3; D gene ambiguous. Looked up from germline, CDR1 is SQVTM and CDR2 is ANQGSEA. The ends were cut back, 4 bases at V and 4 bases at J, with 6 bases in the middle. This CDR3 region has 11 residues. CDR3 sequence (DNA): TGCAGCGTTGGGCTTCCAGATACGCAGTATTTT. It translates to CSVGLPDTQYF.

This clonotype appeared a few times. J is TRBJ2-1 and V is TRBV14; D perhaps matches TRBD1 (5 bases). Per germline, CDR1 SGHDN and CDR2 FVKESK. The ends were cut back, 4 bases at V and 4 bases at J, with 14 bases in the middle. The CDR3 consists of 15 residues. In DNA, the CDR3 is TGTGCCAGCAGCCGTTACAGGCCAGGGTACAATGAGCAGTTCTTC. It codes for CASSRYRPGYNEQFF.

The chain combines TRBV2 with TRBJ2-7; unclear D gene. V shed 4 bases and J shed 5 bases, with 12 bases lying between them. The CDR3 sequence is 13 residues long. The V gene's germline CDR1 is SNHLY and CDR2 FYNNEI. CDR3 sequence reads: CASSGTGLDEQYV. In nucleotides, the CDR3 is TGTGCCAGCAGTGGGACGGGCTTGGACGAGCAGTACGTC.

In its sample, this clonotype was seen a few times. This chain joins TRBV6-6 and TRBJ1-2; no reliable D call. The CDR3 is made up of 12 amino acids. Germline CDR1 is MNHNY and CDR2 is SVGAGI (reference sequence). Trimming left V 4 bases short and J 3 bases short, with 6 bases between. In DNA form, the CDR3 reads TGTGCCAGCAGTTTGGACTACTATGGCTACACCTTC. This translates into CASSLDYYGYTF.

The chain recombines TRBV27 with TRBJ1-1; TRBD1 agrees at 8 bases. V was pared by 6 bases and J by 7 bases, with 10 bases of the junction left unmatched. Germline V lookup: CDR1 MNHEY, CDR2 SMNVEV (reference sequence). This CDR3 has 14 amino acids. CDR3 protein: CASRAGGRRLEAFF. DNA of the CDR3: TGTGCCAGCAGGGCAGGGGGCCGGAGGCTTGAAGCTTTCTTT.

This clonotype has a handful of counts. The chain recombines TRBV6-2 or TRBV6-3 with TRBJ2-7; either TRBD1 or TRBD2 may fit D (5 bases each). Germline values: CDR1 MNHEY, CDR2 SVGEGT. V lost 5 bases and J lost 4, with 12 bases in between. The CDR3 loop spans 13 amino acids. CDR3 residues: CASSKGTAYEQYV. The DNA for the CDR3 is TGTGCCAGCAGTAAAGGGACCGCTTACGAGCAGTACGTC.

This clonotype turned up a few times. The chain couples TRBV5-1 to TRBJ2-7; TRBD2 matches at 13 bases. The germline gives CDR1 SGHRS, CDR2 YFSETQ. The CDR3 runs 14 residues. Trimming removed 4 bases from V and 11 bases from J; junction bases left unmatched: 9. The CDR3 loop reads CASSPGLAGPREYV. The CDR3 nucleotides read TGCGCCAGCAGCCCGGGACTAGCGGGGCCACGGGAGTACGTC.

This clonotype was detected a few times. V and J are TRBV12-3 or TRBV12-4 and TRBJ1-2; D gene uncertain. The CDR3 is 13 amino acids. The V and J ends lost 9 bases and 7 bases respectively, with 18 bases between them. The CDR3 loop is CASTTDDGVGYTF. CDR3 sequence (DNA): TGTGCCAGTACTACAGATGATGGGGTTGGCTACACCTTC.

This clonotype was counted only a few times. In DNA form, the CDR3 reads TGTGCCACCAGCACAGCCAGGCCGAACACCGGGGAGCTGTTTTTT. Protein product: CATSTARPNTGELFF. The V call is TRBV15, the J call TRBJ2-2; no clear D gene. The germline gives CDR1 LNHNV, CDR2 YYDKDF (reference sequence). The CDR3 has 15 residues. V gave up 4 bases and J gave up 0 bases, with 9 bases separating them. Combining the CDR3 with reference TRBV15 and TRBJ2-2 gives the whole variable domain DAMVIQNPRYQVTQFGKPVTLSCSQTLNHNVMYWYQQKSSQAPKLLFHYYDKDFNNEADTPDNFQSRRPNTSFCFLDIRSPGLGDTAMYLCATSTARPNTGELFFGEGSRLTVL.

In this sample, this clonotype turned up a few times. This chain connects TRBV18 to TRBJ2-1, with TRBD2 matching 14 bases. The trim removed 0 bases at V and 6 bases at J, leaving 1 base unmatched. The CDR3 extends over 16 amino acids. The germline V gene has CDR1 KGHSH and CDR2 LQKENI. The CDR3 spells CASSPPGTSGGNEQFF. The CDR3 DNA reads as TGTGCCAGCTCACCACCGGGGACTAGCGGGGGCAATGAGCAGTTCTTC.

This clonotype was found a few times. The CDR3: CASSSLGSTRGGSYNEQFF. For the CDR3, the DNA is TGCGCCAGCAGCTCTCTAGGCAGCACCCGAGGGGGCTCCTACAATGAGCAGTTCTTC. The rearrangement joins TRBV5-1 to TRBJ2-1; possibly TRBD1 for D (6 bases). The CDR3 consists of 19 residues. The V end was cut by 3 bases, the J end by 0 bases, with 22 bases between. The V gene's germline CDR1 is SGHRS and CDR2 YFSETQ.

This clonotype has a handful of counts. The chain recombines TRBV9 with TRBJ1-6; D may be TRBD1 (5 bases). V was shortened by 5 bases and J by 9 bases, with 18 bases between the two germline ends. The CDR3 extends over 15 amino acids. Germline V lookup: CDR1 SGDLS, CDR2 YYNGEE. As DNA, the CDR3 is TGTGCCAGCAGATTGACCGTGGTTAGGGGTTCACCCCTCCACTTT. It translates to CASRLTVVRGSPLHF.

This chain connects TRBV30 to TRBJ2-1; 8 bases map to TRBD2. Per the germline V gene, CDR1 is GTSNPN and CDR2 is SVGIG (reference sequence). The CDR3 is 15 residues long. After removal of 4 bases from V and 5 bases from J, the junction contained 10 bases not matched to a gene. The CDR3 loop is CAWKLFSRGDNEQFF. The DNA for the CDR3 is TGTGCCTGGAAACTTTTCTCGCGGGGGGACAATGAGCAGTTCTTC.

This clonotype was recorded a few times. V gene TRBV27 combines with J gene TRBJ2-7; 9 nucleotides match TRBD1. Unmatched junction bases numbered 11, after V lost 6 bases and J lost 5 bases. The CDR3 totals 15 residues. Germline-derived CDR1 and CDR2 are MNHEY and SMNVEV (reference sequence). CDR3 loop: CASSNAGQGYHEQYF. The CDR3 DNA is TGTGCCAGCAGCAACGCGGGACAGGGCTACCACGAGCAGTACTTC.

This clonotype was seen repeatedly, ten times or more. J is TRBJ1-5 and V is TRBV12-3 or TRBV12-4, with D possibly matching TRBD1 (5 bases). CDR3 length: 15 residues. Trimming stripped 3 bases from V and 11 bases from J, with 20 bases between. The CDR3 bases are TGTGCCAGCAGTTTCCGGGACGGACCTGTCGTAGCCCAGCATTTT. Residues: CASSFRDGPVVAQHF.

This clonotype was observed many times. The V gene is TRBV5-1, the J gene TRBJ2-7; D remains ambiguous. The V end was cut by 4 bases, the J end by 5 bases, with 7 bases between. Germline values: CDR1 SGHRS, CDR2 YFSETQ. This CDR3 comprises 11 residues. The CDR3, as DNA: TGCGCCAGCAGCCAAGGGAACGAGCAGTACTTC. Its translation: CASSQGNEQYF.

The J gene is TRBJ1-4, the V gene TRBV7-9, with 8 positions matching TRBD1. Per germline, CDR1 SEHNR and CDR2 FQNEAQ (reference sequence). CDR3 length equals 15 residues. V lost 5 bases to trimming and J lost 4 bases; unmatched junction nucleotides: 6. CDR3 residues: CASSHQGAINEKLFF. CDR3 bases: TGTGCCAGCAGCCACCAGGGGGCGATTAATGAAAAACTGTTTTTT.

CDR3: CASRATGGLFF. The CDR3 DNA reads as TGTGCCAGCAGGGCCACAGGGGGCCTGTTCTTC. This sequence joins TRBV6-2 or TRBV6-3 and TRBJ2-1, with 9 bases lining up with TRBD1. Germline assignment: CDR1 MNHEY and CDR2 SVGEGT. The ends lost 6 bases at V and 15 bases at J; junction bases unmatched: 6. The CDR3 covers 11 residues.

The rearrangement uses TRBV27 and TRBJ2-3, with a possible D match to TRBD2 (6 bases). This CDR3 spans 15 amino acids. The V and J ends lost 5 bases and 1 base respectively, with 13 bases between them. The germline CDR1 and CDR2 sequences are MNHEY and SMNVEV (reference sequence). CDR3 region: CASSRGWGRTDTQYF. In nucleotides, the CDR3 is TGTGCCAGCAGTCGGGGGTGGGGACGCACAGATACGCAGTATTTT.